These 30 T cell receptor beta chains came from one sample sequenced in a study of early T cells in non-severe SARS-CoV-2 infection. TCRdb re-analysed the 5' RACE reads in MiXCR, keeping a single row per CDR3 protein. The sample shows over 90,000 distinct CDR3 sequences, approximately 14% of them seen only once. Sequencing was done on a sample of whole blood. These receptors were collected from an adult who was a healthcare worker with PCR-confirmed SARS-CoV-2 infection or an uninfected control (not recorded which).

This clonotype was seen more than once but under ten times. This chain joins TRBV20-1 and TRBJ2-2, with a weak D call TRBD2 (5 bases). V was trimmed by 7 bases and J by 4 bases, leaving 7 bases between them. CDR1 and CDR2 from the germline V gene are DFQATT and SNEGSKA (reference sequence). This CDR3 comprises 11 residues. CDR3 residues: CSVAITGELFF. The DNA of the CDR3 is TGCAGTGTAGCGATCACCGGGGAGCTGTTTTTT.

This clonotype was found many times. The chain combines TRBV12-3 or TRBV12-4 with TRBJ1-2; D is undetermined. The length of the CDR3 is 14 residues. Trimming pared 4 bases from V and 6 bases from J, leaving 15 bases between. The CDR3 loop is CASSSVAPTHGYTF. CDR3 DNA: TGTGCCAGCAGTTCCGTAGCACCGACCCATGGCTACACCTTC.

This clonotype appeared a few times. The CDR3 spells CASSVDGGGYEQYF. The CDR3 bases are TGTGCCAGCAGCGTAGATGGGGGAGGCTACGAGCAGTACTTC. This chain uses TRBV9 with TRBJ2-7; the D gene is possibly TRBD2 (6 bases). Per germline, CDR1 SGDLS and CDR2 YYNGEE. This CDR3 has 14 amino acids. Trimming took 0 bases from V and 3 from J, leaving 10 bases between them.

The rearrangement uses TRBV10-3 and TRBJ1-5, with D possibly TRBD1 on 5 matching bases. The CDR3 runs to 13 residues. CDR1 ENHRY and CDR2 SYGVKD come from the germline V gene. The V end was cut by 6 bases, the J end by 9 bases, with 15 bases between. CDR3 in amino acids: CAISQGLSRPQHF. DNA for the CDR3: TGTGCCATCAGCCAGGGTTTAAGTCGGCCCCAGCATTTT.

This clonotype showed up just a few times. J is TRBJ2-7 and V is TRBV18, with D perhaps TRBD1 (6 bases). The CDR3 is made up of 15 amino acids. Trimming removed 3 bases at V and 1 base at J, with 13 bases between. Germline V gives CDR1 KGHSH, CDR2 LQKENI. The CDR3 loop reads CASSPQQGSSYEQYF. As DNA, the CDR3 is TGTGCCAGCTCACCCCAACAGGGATCTTCCTACGAGCAGTACTTC. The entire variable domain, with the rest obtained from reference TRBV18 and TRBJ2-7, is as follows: NAGVMQNPRHLVRRRGQEARLRCSPMKGHSHVYWYRQLPEEGLKFMVYLQKENIIDESGMPKERFSAEFPKEGPSILRIQQVVRGDSAAYFCASSPQQGSSYEQYFGPGTRLTVT.

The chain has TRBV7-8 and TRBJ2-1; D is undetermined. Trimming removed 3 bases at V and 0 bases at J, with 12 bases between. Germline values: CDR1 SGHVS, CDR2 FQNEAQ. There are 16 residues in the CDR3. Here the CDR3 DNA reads TGTGCCAGCAGCTTCCTTCCTTTGAGCTCCTACAATGAGCAGTTCTTC. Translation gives CASSFLPLSSYNEQFF.

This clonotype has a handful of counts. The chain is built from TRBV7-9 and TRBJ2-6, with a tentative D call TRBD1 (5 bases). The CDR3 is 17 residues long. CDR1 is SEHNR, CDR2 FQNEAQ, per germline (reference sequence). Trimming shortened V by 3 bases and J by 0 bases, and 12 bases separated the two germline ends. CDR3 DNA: TGTGCCAGCAGCTTCCAGGGAAGGAGCTCTGGGGCCAACGTCCTGACTTTC. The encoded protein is CASSFQGRSSGANVLTF.

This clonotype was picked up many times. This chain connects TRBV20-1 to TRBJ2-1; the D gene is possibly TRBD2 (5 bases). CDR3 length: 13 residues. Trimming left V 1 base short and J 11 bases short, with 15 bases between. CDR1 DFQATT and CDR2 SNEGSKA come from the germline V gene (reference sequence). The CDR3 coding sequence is TGCAGTGCTAGAGGCCTCGCCGGGGAAAAGCAGTTCTTC. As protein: CSARGLAGEKQFF.

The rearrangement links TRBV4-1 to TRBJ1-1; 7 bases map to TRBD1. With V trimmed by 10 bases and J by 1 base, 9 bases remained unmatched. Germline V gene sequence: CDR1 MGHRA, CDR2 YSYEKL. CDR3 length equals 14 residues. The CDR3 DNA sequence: TGCGCCACCCAACGCGGGACAGAGAACACTGAAGCTTTCTTT. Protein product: CATQRGTENTEAFF.

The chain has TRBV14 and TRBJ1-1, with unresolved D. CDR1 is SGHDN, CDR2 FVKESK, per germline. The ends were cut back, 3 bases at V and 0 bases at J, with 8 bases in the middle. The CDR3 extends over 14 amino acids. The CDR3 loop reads CASSQDGLNTEAFF. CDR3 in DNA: TGTGCCAGCAGCCAGGACGGATTGAACACTGAAGCTTTCTTT.

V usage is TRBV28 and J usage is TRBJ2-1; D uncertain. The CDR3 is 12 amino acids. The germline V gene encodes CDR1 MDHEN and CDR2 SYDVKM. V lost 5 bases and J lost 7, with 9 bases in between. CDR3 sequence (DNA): TGTGCCAGCAGTCCAGACGATAATGAGCAGTTCTTC. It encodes CASSPDDNEQFF.

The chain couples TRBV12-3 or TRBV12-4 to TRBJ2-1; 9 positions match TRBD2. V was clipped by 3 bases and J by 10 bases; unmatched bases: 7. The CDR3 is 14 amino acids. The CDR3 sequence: CASSFKAGGREQFF. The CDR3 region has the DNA TGTGCCAGCAGTTTCAAAGCGGGAGGTCGCGAGCAGTTCTTC.

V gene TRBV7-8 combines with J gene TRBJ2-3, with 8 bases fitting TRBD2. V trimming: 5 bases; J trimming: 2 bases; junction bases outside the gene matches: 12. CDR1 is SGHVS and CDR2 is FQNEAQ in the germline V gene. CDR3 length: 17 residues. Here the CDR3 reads CASSPDLTGRATDTQYF. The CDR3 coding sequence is TGTGCCAGCAGCCCCGATTTGACCGGGAGGGCCACAGATACGCAGTATTTT.

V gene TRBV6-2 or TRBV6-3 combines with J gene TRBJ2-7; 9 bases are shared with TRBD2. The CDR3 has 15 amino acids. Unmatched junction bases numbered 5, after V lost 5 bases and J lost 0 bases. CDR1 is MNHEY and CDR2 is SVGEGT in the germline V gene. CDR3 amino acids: CASSGTSGYSYEQYF. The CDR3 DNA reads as TGTGCCAGCAGTGGCACTAGCGGGTACTCCTACGAGCAGTACTTC.

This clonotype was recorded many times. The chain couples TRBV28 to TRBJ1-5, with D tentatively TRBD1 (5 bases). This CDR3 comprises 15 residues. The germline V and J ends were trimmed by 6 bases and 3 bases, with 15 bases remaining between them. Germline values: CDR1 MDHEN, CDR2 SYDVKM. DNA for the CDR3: TGTGCCAGCAGGACAGAGGTGGGGTCCAATCAGCCCCAGCATTTT. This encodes CASRTEVGSNQPQHF.

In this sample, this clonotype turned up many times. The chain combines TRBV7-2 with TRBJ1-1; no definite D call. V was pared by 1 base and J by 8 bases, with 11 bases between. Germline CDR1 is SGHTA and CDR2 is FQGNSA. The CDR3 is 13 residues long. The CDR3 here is CASSLEVESEAFF. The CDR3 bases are TGTGCCAGCAGCTTAGAGGTCGAGTCGGAAGCTTTCTTT.

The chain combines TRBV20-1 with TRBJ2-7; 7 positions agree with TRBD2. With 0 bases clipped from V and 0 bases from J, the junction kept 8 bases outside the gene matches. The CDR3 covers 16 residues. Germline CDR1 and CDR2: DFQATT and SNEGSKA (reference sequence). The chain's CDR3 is CSARDPLGGSSYEQYF. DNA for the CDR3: TGCAGTGCTAGAGATCCGCTGGGGGGGAGCTCCTACGAGCAGTACTTC.

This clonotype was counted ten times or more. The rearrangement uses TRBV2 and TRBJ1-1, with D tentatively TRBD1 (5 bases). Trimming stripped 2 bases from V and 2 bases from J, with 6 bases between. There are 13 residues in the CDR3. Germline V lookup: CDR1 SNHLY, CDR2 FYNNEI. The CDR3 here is CASSEQGNTEAFF. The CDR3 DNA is TGTGCCAGCAGTGAACAGGGAAACACTGAAGCTTTCTTT.

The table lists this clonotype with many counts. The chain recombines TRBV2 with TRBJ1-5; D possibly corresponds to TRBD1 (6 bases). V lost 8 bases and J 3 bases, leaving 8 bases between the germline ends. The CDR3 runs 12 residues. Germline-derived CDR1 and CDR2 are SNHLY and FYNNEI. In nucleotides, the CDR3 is TGTGCCAGCGGACAGTACAATCAGCCCCAGCATTTT. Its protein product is CASGQYNQPQHF.

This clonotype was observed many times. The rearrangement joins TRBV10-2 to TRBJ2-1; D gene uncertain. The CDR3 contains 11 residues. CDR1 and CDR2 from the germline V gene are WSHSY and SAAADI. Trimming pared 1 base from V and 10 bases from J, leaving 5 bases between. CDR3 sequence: CASSELGEQFF. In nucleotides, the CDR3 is TGCGCCAGCAGTGAGTTAGGCGAGCAGTTCTTC.

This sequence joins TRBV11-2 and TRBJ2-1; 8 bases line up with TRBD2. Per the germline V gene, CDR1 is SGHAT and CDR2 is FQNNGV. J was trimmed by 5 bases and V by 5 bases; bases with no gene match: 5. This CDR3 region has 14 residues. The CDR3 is CASSVTSGNNEQFF. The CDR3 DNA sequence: TGTGCCAGCAGCGTAACTAGCGGAAACAATGAGCAGTTCTTC.

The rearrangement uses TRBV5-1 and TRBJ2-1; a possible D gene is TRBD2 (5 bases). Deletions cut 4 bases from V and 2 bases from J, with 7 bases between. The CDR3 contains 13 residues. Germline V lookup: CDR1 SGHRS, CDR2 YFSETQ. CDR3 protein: CASSAGAYNEQFF. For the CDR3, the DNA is TGCGCCAGCAGCGCCGGGGCCTACAATGAGCAGTTCTTC. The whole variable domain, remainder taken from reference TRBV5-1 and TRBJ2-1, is KAGVTQTPRYLIKTRGQQVTLSCSPISGHRSVSWYQQTPGQGLQFLFEYFSETQRNKGNFPGRFSGRQFSNSRSEMNVSTLELGDSALYLCASSAGAYNEQFFGPGTRLTVL.

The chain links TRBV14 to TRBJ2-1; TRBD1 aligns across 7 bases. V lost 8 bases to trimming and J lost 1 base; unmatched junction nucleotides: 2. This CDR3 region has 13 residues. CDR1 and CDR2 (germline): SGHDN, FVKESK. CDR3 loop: CASGDRSYNEQFF. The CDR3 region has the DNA TGTGCCAGCGGGGACAGATCCTACAATGAGCAGTTCTTC.

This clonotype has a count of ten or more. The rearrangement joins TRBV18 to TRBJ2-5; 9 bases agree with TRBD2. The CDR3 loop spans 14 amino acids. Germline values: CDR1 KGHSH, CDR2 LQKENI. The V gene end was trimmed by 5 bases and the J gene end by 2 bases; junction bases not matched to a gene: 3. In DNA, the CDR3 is TGTGCCAGCTCAAAGCTAGCGGGGCAAGAGACCCAGTACTTC. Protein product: CASSKLAGQETQYF. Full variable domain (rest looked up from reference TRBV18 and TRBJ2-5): NAGVMQNPRHLVRRRGQEARLRCSPMKGHSHVYWYRQLPEEGLKFMVYLQKENIIDESGMPKERFSAEFPKEGPSILRIQQVVRGDSAAYFCASSKLAGQETQYFGPGTRLLVL.

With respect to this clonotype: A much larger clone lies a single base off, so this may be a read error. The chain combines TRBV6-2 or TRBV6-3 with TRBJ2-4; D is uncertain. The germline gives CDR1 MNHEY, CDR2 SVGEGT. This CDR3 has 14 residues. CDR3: CASGVSRAKNIQNF. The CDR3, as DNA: TGTGCCAGCGGTGTATCCCGAGCCAAAAACATTCAGAACTTC.

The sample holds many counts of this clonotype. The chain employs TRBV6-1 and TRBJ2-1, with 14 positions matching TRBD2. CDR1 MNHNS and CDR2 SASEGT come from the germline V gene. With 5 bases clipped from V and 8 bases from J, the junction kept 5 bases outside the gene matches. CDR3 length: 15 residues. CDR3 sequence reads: CASSTGTSGRDEQFF. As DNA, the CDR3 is TGTGCCAGCAGTACCGGGACTAGCGGGAGAGATGAGCAGTTCTTC.

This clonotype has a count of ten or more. The CDR3 region is CASSVAGGGMNTEAFF. The CDR3 nucleotides read TGTGCCAGCTCAGTGGCAGGGGGTGGGATGAACACTGAAGCTTTCTTT. The V call is TRBV18, the J call TRBJ1-1; 7 nucleotides match TRBD1. CDR1 is KGHSH and CDR2 is LQKENI in the germline V gene. V trimming: 5 bases; J trimming: 0 bases; junction bases outside the gene matches: 9. The CDR3 covers 16 residues.

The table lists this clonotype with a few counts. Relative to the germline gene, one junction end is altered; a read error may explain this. The CDR3 reads CASSHAINGELFF. DNA for the CDR3: TGTGCCAGCAGCCACGCCATTAACGGAGAGCTGTTCTTC. J is TRBJ2-1 and V is TRBV12-3 or TRBV12-4; D unresolved. The CDR3 is 13 amino acids.

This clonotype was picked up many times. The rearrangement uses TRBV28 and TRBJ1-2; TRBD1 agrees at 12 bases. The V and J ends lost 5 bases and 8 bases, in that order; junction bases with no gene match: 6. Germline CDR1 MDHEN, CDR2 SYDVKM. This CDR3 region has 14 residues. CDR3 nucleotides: TGTGCCAGCAGTCCGGGACAGGGGGCATTGGGCTACACCTTC. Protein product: CASSPGQGALGYTF.

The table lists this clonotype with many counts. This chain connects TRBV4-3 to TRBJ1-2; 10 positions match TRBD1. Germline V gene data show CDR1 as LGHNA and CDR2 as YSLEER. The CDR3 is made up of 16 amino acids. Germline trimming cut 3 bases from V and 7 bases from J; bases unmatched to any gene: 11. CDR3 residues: CASSHRPGTGAGGYTF. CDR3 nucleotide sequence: TGCGCCAGCAGCCACCGTCCCGGGACAGGGGCCGGTGGCTACACCTTC.